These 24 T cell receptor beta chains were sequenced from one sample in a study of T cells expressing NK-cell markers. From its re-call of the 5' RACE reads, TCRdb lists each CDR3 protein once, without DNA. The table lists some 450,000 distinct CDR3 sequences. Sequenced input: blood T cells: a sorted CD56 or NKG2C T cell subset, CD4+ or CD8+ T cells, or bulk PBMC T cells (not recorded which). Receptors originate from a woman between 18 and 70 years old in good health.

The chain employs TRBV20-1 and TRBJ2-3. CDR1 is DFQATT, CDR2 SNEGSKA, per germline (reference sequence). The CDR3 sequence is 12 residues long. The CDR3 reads CSARDQASTQYF.

The CDR3 protein is CASSGGLAYEQYF. V usage is TRBV21-1 and J usage is TRBJ2-7; TCRdb designates TRBD2, a call that cannot be tested without DNA. TRBV21-1 is a listed pseudogene. This CDR3 has 13 residues.

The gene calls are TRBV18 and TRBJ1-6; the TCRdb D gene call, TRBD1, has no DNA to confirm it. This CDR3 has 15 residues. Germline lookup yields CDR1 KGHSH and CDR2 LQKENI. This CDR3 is CASSPLGQGNSPLHF.

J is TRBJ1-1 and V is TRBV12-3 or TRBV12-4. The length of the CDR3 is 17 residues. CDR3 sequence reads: CASSSPRGAGMNTEAFF.

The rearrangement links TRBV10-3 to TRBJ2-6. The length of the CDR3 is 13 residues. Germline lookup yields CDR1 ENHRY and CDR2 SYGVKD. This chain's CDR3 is CAIGRPRDNVLTF.

CDR3 sequence reads: CASSLTHTSTDTQYF. The chain uses TRBV7-6 and TRBJ2-3. The CDR3 has 15 residues. Per the germline V gene, CDR1 is SGHVS and CDR2 is FNYEAQ.

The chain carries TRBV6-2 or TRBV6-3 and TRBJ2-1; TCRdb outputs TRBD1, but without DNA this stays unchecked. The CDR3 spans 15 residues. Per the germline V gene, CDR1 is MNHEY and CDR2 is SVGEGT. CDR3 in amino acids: CASSPGPRDYNEQFF.

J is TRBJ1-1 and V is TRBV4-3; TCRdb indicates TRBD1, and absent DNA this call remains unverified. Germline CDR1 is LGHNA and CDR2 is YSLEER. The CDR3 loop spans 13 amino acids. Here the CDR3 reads CASSQPGNTEAFF.

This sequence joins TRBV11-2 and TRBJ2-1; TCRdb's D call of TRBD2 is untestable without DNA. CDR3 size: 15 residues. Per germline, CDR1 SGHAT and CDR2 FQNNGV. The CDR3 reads CASSLLTLASGEQFF.

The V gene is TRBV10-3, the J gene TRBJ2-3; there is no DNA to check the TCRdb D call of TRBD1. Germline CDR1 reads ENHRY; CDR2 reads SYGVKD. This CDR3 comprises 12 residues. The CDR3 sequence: CATGGATDTQYF.

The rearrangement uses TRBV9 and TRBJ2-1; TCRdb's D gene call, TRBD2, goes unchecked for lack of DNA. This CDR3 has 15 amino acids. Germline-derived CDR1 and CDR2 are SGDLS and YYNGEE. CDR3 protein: CASSETSGRAYEQFF.

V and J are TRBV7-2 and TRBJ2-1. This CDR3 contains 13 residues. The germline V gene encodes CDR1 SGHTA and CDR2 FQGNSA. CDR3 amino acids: CASSPSWYNEQFF.

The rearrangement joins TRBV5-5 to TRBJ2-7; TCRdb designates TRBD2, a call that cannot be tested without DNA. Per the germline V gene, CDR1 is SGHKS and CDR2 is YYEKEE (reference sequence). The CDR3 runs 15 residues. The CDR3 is CASSREAGGSYEQYF.

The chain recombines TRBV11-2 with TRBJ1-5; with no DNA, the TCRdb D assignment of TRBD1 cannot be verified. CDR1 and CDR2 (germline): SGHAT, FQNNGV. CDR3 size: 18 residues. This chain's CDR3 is CASSSVPGQGRRNQPQHF.

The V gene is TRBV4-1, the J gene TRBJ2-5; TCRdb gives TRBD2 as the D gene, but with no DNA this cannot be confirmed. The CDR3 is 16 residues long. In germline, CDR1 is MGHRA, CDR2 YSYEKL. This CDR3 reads CASSRSTSGGQETQYF.

CDR3 in amino acids: CASTPFSGRYYNEQFF. V is TRBV28 and J is TRBJ2-1; TCRdb lists TRBD2, though no DNA is available to test this call. Germline CDR1 reads MDHEN; CDR2 reads SYDVKM. CDR3 length: 16 amino acids.

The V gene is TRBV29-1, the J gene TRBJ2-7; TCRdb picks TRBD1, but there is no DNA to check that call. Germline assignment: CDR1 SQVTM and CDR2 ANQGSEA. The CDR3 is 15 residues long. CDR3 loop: CSAREPGGGSYEQYF.

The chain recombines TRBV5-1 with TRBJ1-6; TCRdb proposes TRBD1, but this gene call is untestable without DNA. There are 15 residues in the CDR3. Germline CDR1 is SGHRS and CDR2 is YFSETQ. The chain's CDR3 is CASSLDGTDNSPLHF.

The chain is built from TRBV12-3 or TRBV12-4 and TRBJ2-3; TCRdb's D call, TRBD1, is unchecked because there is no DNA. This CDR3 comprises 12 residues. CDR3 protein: CASSLGGGTQYF.

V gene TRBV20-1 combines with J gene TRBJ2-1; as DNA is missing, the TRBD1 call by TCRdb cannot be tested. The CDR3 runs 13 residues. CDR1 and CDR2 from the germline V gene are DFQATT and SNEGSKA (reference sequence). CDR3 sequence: CSAPRGGYNEQFF.

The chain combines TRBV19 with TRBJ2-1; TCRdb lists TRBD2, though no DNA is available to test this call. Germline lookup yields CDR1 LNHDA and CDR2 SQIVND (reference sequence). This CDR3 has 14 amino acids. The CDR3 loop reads CASSPTSGVLEQFF.

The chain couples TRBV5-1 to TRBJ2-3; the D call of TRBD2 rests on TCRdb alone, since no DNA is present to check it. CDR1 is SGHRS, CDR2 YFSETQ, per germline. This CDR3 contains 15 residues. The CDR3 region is CASSPPSGTTDTQYF.

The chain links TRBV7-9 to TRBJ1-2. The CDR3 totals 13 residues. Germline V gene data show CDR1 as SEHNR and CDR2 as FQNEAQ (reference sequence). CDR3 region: CASSLAQDGGYTF.

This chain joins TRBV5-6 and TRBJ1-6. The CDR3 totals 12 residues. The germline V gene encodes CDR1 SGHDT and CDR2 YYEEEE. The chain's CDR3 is CASSDRSSPLHF.